The 12 T cell receptor beta chains listed next were all sequenced from one sample in a study of blood T cells in healthy people across ages. A second PCR, run for about 6 to 12 cycles, used a sample-barcoded 5' primer plus a J-beta primer mix. In TCRdb, the 5' RACE reads were re-called with MiXCR into one record per CDR3 protein. Found here are some 1.7 million distinct CDR3 sequences, 28% of them singletons; the top ten hold 7.7%. Input material: blood. The source is a woman under 40 in good health.

Ten or more counts support this clonotype. The gene calls are TRBV18 and TRBJ2-7, with D unclear. The germline CDR1 and CDR2 sequences are KGHSH and LQKENI. Trimming took 6 bases from V and 4 from J, leaving 16 bases between them. CDR3 length: 14 residues. CDR3 nucleotide sequence: TGTGCCAGCTCCGCCGGAAGGGATGGTTACGAGCAGTACTTC. Translating it yields CASSAGRDGYEQYF.

The J gene is TRBJ1-5, the V gene TRBV27; 10 nucleotides match TRBD1. J lost 6 bases, V lost 5 bases, and 10 bases had no gene match. Per germline, CDR1 MNHEY and CDR2 SMNVEV (reference sequence). The CDR3 is made up of 16 amino acids. The CDR3 spells CASSPYGQGEGQPQHF. The CDR3 DNA sequence: TGTGCCAGCAGTCCCTACGGACAGGGGGAAGGTCAGCCCCAGCATTTT.

This clonotype has ten or more counts. The chain carries TRBV5-1 and TRBJ2-1, with D hard to call. Germline V lookup: CDR1 SGHRS, CDR2 YFSETQ. Trimming cost V 0 bases and J 4 bases, with 8 bases left between them. The CDR3 runs 14 residues. In nucleotides, the CDR3 is TGCGCCAGCAGCTTGGTGAGTCGTTACAATGAGCAGTTCTTC. Its protein product is CASSLVSRYNEQFF.

Points on this clonotype: This may arise from a read error, as a much more abundant clone is one base away. The CDR3 bases are TGTGCCATCAGTGACAGCTATGACTACACCTTC. This codes for CAISDSYDYTF. The rearrangement joins TRBV10-3 to TRBJ1-2, with D hard to call. Per germline, CDR1 ENHRY and CDR2 SYGVKD. The CDR3 is 11 residues long.

This clonotype has just a few counts. This clone may be a read error of a much larger clone one base away. The chain recombines TRBV20-1 with TRBJ2-3; the D call may be TRBD1 or TRBD2 (5 bases each). CDR3 size: 13 residues. Germline lookup yields CDR1 DFQATT and CDR2 SNEGSKA (reference sequence). The chain's CDR3 is CSAPDFATDTRYF. The CDR3 DNA reads TGCAGTGCTCCGGACTTCGCGACAGATACGCGGTATTTT.

This clonotype was found a few times. CDR3 DNA sequence: TGTGCCAGCAGCTTCCGGGCACTAGCGGGACACAATGAGCAGTTCTTC. Encoded protein: CASSFRALAGHNEQFF. V gene TRBV5-6 combines with J gene TRBJ2-1, with 10 positions matching TRBD2. The CDR3 consists of 16 residues. Germline loops: CDR1 SGHDT, CDR2 YYEEEE. J gave up 5 bases and V 2 bases, and 7 bases lay outside the gene matches.

This clonotype has only a few counts. The chain is built from TRBV7-9 and TRBJ2-7, with D maybe TRBD1 (6 bases). The CDR3 is 15 residues long. The germline V gene encodes CDR1 SEHNR and CDR2 FQNEAQ (reference sequence). With 5 bases removed from V and 3 bases from J, the gap between germline ends came to 17 bases. The CDR3 loop is CASSDSQGQNYEQYF. The CDR3 region has the DNA TGTGCCAGCAGCGACTCTCAGGGGCAGAACTACGAGCAGTACTTC. Filled out from reference TRBV7-9 and TRBJ2-7, the complete variable domain reads DTGVSQNPRHKITKRGQNVTFRCDPISEHNRLYWYRQTLGQGPEFLTYFQNEAQLEKSRLLSDRFSAERPKGSFSTLEIQRTEQGDSAMYLCASSDSQGQNYEQYFGPGTRLTVT.

This clonotype occurred a few times. The J gene is TRBJ2-7, the V gene TRBV6-6, with D perhaps TRBD1 or TRBD2 (5 bases each). CDR3 size: 14 residues. Trimming pared 6 bases from V and 4 bases from J, leaving 16 bases between. In germline, CDR1 is MNHNY, CDR2 SVGAGI (reference sequence). The CDR3 region is CASSFGPGTYEQYF. The CDR3 nucleotides read TGTGCCAGCAGCTTCGGACCCGGGACGTACGAGCAGTACTTC.

CDR3 protein: CSALIGGEDGYTF. As DNA, the CDR3 is TGCAGTGCCCTGATCGGGGGGGAGGATGGCTACACCTTC. V is TRBV20-1 and J is TRBJ1-2; possibly TRBD1 for D (5 bases). From germline, CDR1 is DFQATT and CDR2 SNEGSKA (reference sequence). Trimming removed 6 bases at V and 6 bases at J, with 17 bases between. The CDR3 length is 13 residues.

The chain joins TRBV7-2 to TRBJ2-7, with a possible D match to TRBD1 (6 bases). Per the germline V gene, CDR1 is SGHTA and CDR2 is FQGNSA. This CDR3 has 13 residues. Between the trimmed V and J ends, which lost 6 bases and 3 bases, there was a span of 12 bases. CDR3 protein: CASSWDTGYEQYF. DNA for the CDR3: TGTGCCAGCAGTTGGGACACTGGCTACGAGCAGTACTTC.

J is TRBJ1-5 and V is TRBV30, with 10 nucleotides matching TRBD1. The length of the CDR3 is 15 residues. The trim removed 1 base at V and 7 bases at J, leaving 7 bases unmatched. CDR1 and CDR2 (germline): GTSNPN, SVGIG (reference sequence). The CDR3 DNA sequence: TGTGCCTGGAGTGCCCAGACAGGGGGCGGGCAGCCCCAGCATTTT. Translated: CAWSAQTGGGQPQHF.

This clonotype was seen only a few times. The rearrangement links TRBV7-9 to TRBJ2-5, with 9 bases matching TRBD2. V shed 5 bases, J shed 4 bases, and the junction held 8 bases outside the gene matches. Per the germline V gene, CDR1 is SEHNR and CDR2 is FQNEAQ (reference sequence). The CDR3 consists of 15 residues. Here the CDR3 DNA reads TGTGCCAGCAGCCGCGACCTTAGCGGGGGAGAGACCCAGTACTTC. It specifies CASSRDLSGGETQYF.